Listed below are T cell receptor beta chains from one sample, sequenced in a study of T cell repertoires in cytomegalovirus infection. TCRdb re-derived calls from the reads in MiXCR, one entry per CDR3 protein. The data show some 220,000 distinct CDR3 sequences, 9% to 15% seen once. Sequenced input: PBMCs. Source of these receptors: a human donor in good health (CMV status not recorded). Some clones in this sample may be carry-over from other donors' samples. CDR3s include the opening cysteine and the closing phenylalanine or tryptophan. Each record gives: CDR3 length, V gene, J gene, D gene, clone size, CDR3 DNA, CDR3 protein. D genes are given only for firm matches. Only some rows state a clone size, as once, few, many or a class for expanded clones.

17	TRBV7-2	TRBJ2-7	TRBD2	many	TGTGCCAGCAGCTTAGCGGCTAGCGGGAGTCTCCCCTACGAGCAGTACTTC	CASSLAASGSLPYEQYF
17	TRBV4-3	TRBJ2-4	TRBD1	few	TGCGCCAGCAGCCAAGGGCAGGGGGCAATGGCCAAAAACATTCAGTACTTC	CASSQGQGAMAKNIQYF
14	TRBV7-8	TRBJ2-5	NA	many	TGTGCCAGCAGCTTAAACCCGTACCAAGAGACCCAGTACTTC	CASSLNPYQETQYF
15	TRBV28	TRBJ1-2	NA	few	TGTGCCAGCAGTCCCCTATCGGTAACTAACTATGGCTACACCTTC	CASSPLSVTNYGYTF
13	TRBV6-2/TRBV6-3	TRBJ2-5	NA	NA	TGTGCCAGCAAACGCCAAGGGGAGGAGACCCAGTACTTC	CASKRQGEETQYF
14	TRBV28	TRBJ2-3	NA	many	TGTGCCAGCAGTCCGAGCGGTTACACAGATACGCAGTATTTT	CASSPSGYTDTQYF
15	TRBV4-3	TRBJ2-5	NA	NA	TGCGTCAGCAGCCAAGGGGACCCGTACCAAGAGACCCAGTACTTC	CVSSQGDPYQETQYF
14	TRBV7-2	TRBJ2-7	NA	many	TGTGCCAGCAGCTTAGATAGGGGAGCCTACGAGCAGTACTTC	CASSLDRGAYEQYF
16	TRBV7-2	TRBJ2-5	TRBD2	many	TGTGCCAGCAGCCCGGGACTAGCGGGGTCGGGGGGGACCCAGTACTTC	CASSPGLAGSGGTQYF
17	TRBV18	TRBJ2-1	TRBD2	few	TGTGCCAGCTCACCAAGTATAGCGGGGGGGCCACCCGATGAGCAGTTCTTC	CASSPSIAGGPPDEQFF
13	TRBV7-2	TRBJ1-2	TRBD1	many	TGTGCCAGCAGCTCGTGGAGGGGGCATGGCTACACCTTC	CASSSWRGHGYTF
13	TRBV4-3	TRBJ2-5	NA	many	TGCGCCAGCAGCCAAGTGGATGGAGAGACCCAGTACTTC	CASSQVDGETQYF
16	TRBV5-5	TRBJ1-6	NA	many	TGTGCCAGCAGCTCCAACCGGGACCCCGGGAATTCACCCCTCCACTTT	CASSSNRDPGNSPLHF
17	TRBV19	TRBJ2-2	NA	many	TGTGCCAGTAGTGTGGTCCTGGTAGCCCAAAACACCGGGGAGCTGTTTTTT	CASSVVLVAQNTGELFF
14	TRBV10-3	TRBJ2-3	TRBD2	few	TGTGCCATCAGGAGACTAGCGGGCACAGATACGCAGTATTTT	CAIRRLAGTDTQYF
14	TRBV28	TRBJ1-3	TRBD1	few	TGTGCCAGTCTCGAGACAGGGGGCTGGAACACCATATATTTT	CASLETGGWNTIYF
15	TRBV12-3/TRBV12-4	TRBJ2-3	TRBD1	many	TGTGCCAGCAGTTCCGGGACAGGGGACACAGATACGCAGTATTTT	CASSSGTGDTDTQYF
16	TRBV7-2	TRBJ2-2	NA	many	TGTGCCAGCAGCTTAGTGGTTTGGGTGAACACCGGGGAGCTGTTTTTT	CASSLVVWVNTGELFF
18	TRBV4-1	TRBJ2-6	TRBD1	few	TGCGCCAGCAGCCAGTCAGGGGGCCCAGCGTCTGGGGCCAACGTCCTGACTTTC	CASSQSGGPASGANVLTF
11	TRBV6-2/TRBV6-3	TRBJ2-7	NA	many	TGTGCCAGCAGCGAGGGGTTCGAGCAGTACTTC	CASSEGFEQYF
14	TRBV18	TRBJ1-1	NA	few	TGTGCCAGCTCACCCCGGGGGATGAACACTGAAGCTTTCTTT	CASSPRGMNTEAFF
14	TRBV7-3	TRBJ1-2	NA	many	TGTGCCAGCAGCTCGGGGTCCCGGGACTATGGCTACACCTTC	CASSSGSRDYGYTF
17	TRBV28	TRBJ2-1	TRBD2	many	TGTGCCAGCAGGGGTAGCGAAGCGGGAGTAAGATACAATGAGCAGTTCTTC	CASRGSEAGVRYNEQFF
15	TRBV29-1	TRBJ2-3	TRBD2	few	TGCAGCGTCGTCGGGGCGGGAGCTGGAACAGATACGCAGTATTTT	CSVVGAGAGTDTQYF
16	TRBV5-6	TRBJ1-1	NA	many	TGTGCCAGCAGCTTGTCGTGGCTGGGGTCGAACACTGAAGCTTTCTTT	CASSLSWLGSNTEAFF
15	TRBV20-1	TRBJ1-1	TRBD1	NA	TGCAGTGCTAGATCTCGAGACAGGGCTACAAGTGAAGCTTTCTTT	CSARSRDRATSEAFF
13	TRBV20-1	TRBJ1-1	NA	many	TGCAGTGCTAGTCTGCACAAGAACACTGAAGCTTTCTTT	CSASLHKNTEAFF
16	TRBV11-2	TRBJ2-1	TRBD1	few	TGTGCCAGCAGCTTACGGGACAGGGTATTGGGCAATGAGCAGTTCTTC	CASSLRDRVLGNEQFF
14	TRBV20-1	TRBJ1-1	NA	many	TGCAGTGCTAGAGATGGACGATCGAACACTGAAGCTTTCTTT	CSARDGRSNTEAFF
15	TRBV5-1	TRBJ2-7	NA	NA	TGCGCCAGCAGCATAAGTCCCGGGACGGGCTACGAGCAGTACTTC	CASSISPGTGYEQYF
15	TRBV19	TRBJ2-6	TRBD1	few	TGTGCCAGTAGAACAGGGGTCTCTGGGGCCAACGTCCTGACTTTC	CASRTGVSGANVLTF
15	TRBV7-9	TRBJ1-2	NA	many	TGTGCCAGCAGCTTACAGGGGATAGTAGTCGATGGCTACACCTTC	CASSLQGIVVDGYTF
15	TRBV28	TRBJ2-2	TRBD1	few	TGTGCCAGCCGACCGACAGGGTCAAACACCGGGGAGCTGTTTTTT	CASRPTGSNTGELFF
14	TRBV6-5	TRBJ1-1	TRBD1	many	TGTGCCAGCAGACCCGGGACAGCAAACACTGAAGCTTTCTTT	CASRPGTANTEAFF
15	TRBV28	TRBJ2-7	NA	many	TGTGCCAGCAGTGGGCCGGGGAGGGGGCGCTCCGAGCAGTACTTC	CASSGPGRGRSEQYF
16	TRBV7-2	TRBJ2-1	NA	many	TGTGCCAGCAGCTTAGGGGGGTTTCGGGTAGGGAATGAGCAGTTCTTC	CASSLGGFRVGNEQFF
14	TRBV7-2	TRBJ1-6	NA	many	TGTGCCAGCAGCCTTAGCAGGGATGGGTCACCCCTCCACTTT	CASSLSRDGSPLHF
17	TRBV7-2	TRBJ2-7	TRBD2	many	TGTGCCAGCAGCGCCAAACTAGGACTAGCGGGGGGCTACGAGCAGTACTTC	CASSAKLGLAGGYEQYF
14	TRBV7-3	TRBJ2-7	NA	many	TGTGCCAGCAGCCTGGCGGGGACCGAGGCCAGGCAGTACTTC	CASSLAGTEARQYF
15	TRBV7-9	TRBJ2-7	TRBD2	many	TGTGCCAGCAGCCTCCGGACTAGCGGAACCTACGAGCAGTACTTC	CASSLRTSGTYEQYF
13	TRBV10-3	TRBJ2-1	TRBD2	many	TGTGCCATCAGCCGGGCGGGGGGAGACGAGCAGTTCTTC	CAISRAGGDEQFF
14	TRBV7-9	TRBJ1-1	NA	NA	TGTGCCAGCAGCATAACTCCGGACAGCCCTGAAGCTTTCTTT	CASSITPDSPEAFF
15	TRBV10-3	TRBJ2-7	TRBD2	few	TGTGCCATCAGTGAGCGAGCGGGAGGATCCTACGAGCAGTACTTC	CAISERAGGSYEQYF